The 23 T cell receptor beta chains reported below all come from one sample, sequenced in a study of T cell changes during pregnancy in multiple sclerosis. The repertoire was sequenced with immunoSEQ multiplex PCR; TCRdb's copy has only in-frame clones and lacks some. Here the sample spans tens of thousands of clones, 85% to 95% being singletons. The input for sequencing was CD8+ T cells from peripheral blood mononuclear cells, taken in the third trimester of pregnancy. These receptors originate from a female donor with multiple sclerosis, enrolled in a pregnancy study.

The rearrangement joins TRBV4-1 to TRBJ2-1, with no clear D. The germline V gene encodes CDR1 MGHRA and CDR2 YSYEKL. V lost 3 bases and J 0 bases, leaving 6 bases between the germline ends. CDR3 length: 14 amino acids. CDR3 nucleotides: TGCGCCAGCAGCCACGCGAGCTCCTACAATGAGCAGTTCTTC. Its protein product is CASSHASSYNEQFF.

The rearrangement joins TRBV11-2 to TRBJ1-5, with D unclear. CDR1 is SGHAT, CDR2 FQNNGV, per germline. The CDR3 has 17 amino acids. V lost 5 bases and J lost 0, with 17 bases in between. The CDR3 spells CASSATDTDYSNQPQHF. CDR3 DNA: TGTGCCAGCAGCGCTACAGATACCGATTATAGCAATCAGCCCCAGCATTTT. The full variable domain, its missing parts supplied by reference TRBV11-2 and TRBJ1-5, is EAGVAQSPRYKIIEKRQSVAFWCNPISGHATLYWYQQILGQGPKLLIQFQNNGVVDDSQLPKDRFSAERLKGVDSTLKIQPAKLEDSAVYLCASSATDTDYSNQPQHFGDGTRLSIL.

The chain recombines TRBV5-6 with TRBJ2-5; 14 positions agree with TRBD2. The CDR3 spans 15 residues. Germline CDR1 is SGHDT and CDR2 is YYEEEE. V was clipped by 4 bases and J by 11 bases; unmatched bases: 10. This CDR3 reads CASSTTSGRAWEQYF. DNA of the CDR3: TGTGCCAGCAGCACGACTAGCGGGAGGGCCTGGGAGCAGTACTTC.

The rearrangement uses TRBV7-8 and TRBJ1-1, with D perhaps matching TRBD1 (5 bases). The CDR3 runs to 16 residues. V was pared by 1 base and J by 1 base, with 13 bases between. Germline V gene data show CDR1 as SGHVS and CDR2 as FQNEAQ. In DNA, the CDR3 is TGTGCCAGCAGCTTAGAGGTCGGGGGAGGGAACACTGAAGCTTTCTTT. Amino acids: CASSLEVGGGNTEAFF.

CDR3 sequence reads: CASSLVGGRRVETQYF. The CDR3, as DNA: TGCGCCAGCAGCTTGGTTGGCGGGAGAAGAGTGGAGACCCAGTACTTC. The gene calls are TRBV5-1 and TRBJ2-5, with 7 positions matching TRBD2. The CDR3 covers 16 residues. CDR1 is SGHRS, CDR2 YFSETQ, per germline. The J segment lost 5 bases and the V segment lost 0 bases, leaving 10 bases of the junction unmatched.

The chain recombines TRBV27 with TRBJ2-7; 11 nucleotides agree with TRBD2. Germline V gives CDR1 MNHEY, CDR2 SMNVEV (reference sequence). Losses at the gene ends were 6 bases for V and 3 bases for J; bases not matched to a gene: 7. The length of the CDR3 is 15 residues. For the CDR3, the DNA is TGTGCCAGCAGGGGAACTAGCGGGAGTGTCTACGAGCAGTACTTC. Its protein is CASRGTSGSVYEQYF.

This clone came up once. V is TRBV19 and J is TRBJ2-3; 9 bases agree with TRBD1. After removal of 3 bases from V and 2 bases from J, the junction contained 3 bases not matched to a gene. CDR1 and CDR2 from the germline V gene are LNHDA and SQIVND (reference sequence). The CDR3 runs to 15 residues. The CDR3 region is CASSMGQGYTDTQYF. CDR3 DNA: TGTGCCAGTAGTATGGGACAGGGATACACAGATACGCAGTATTTT. Looking up the rest from reference TRBV19 and TRBJ2-3 gives the full variable domain: DGGITQSPKYLFRKEGQNVTLSCEQNLNHDAMYWYRQDPGQGLRLIYYSQIVNDFQKGDIAEGYSVSREKKESFPLTVTSAQKNPTAFYLCASSMGQGYTDTQYFGPGTRLTVL.

V is TRBV28 and J is TRBJ2-7; D may be TRBD2 (6 bases). V lost 3 bases, J lost 5 bases, and 14 bases lay in between. The CDR3 runs 14 residues. CDR1 MDHEN and CDR2 SYDVKM come from the germline V gene. The CDR3 bases are TGTGCCAGCAGTTTTGGGGGGAGCGGCGACGAGCAGTACTTC. As protein: CASSFGGSGDEQYF.

The chain couples TRBV16 to TRBJ1-4; D is possibly TRBD1 (5 bases). CDR3 length: 16 residues. With 0 bases removed from V and 5 bases from J, the gap between germline ends came to 13 bases. Germline V gives CDR1 KGHSY, CDR2 FQNENV. CDR3: CASSQSSKGLNEKLFF. In DNA form, the CDR3 reads TGTGCCAGCAGCCAATCATCGAAGGGGTTGAATGAAAAACTGTTTTTT.

The chain links TRBV25-1 to TRBJ2-1; 9 bases map to TRBD2. The CDR3 totals 13 residues. CDR1 and CDR2 from the germline V gene are MGHDK and SYGVNS. V lost 8 bases and J lost 8; bases outside the gene matches: 7. This CDR3 reads CASSASGTHEQFF. The CDR3 DNA reads as TGTGCCAGCTCGGCTAGCGGGACTCATGAGCAGTTCTTC.

The DNA for the CDR3 is TGCAGCGTTGACAGCGGGGGCACAGATACGCAGTATTTT. Amino acids: CSVDSGGTDTQYF. This sequence joins TRBV29-1 and TRBJ2-3; 7 bases map to TRBD2. CDR1 SQVTM and CDR2 ANQGSEA come from the germline V gene. This CDR3 is built from 13 residues. V was clipped by 3 bases and J by 1 base; unmatched bases: 1.

V usage is TRBV6-1 and J usage is TRBJ1-1; perhaps TRBD1 as D (6 bases). CDR3 size: 14 residues. V was pared by 5 bases and J by 3 bases, with 13 bases between. Germline V CDR1 and CDR2: MNHNS, SASEGT. DNA of the CDR3: TGTGCCAGCAGTTTACAGGGTGGTGACACTGAAGCTTTCTTT. Amino acids: CASSLQGGDTEAFF.

This clone showed up just once. DNA for the CDR3: TGTGCCACCAGCGACGGGACAGGCGACTACGAGCAGTACTTC. This codes for CATSDGTGDYEQYF. The chain recombines TRBV15 with TRBJ2-7; 8 bases align to TRBD1. Unmatched junction bases numbered 6, after V lost 5 bases and J lost 3 bases. Looked up from germline, CDR1 is LNHNV and CDR2 is YYDKDF (reference sequence). The CDR3 spans 14 residues.

This clone occurred once. The V and J genes are TRBV10-2 and TRBJ2-1; D may be TRBD2 (7 bases). Between the trimmed V and J ends, which lost 2 bases and 10 bases, there was a span of 15 bases. CDR3 length: 14 amino acids. CDR1 is WSHSY, CDR2 SAAADI, per germline. CDR3 nucleotides: TGCGCCAGCAGTGAGGCGGGGGCCTCCGGGGAGCAGTTCTTC. Its translation: CASSEAGASGEQFF.

This chain links TRBV27 with TRBJ1-5; TRBD1 agrees at 7 bases. Trimming took 6 bases from V and 2 from J; bases not matched to a gene: 7. CDR3 length equals 15 residues. The germline V gene encodes CDR1 MNHEY and CDR2 SMNVEV (reference sequence). Written as DNA, the CDR3 is TGTGCCAGCAGGACAGGGTTGGGCGGCAATCAGCCCCAGCATTTT. Its protein product is CASRTGLGGNQPQHF.

A single count supports this clone. This chain uses TRBV14 with TRBJ2-1; 8 nucleotides align to TRBD2. With V trimmed by 4 bases and J by 0 bases, 8 bases remained unmatched. CDR1 and CDR2 (germline): SGHDN, FVKESK. CDR3 length: 17 residues. CDR3 in DNA: TGTGCCAGCAGCCCCCCGGGGGGGGTCAGCTCCTACAATGAGCAGTTCTTC. Protein sequence: CASSPPGGVSSYNEQFF.

V gene TRBV4-3 combines with J gene TRBJ1-1; a weak D match, TRBD1 (6 bases). Per germline, CDR1 LGHNA and CDR2 YSLEER. This CDR3 spans 14 amino acids. V was cut by 0 bases and J by 6 bases, with 11 bases left in between. CDR3 loop: CASSQDRGGPEAFF. The DNA of the CDR3 is TGCGCCAGCAGCCAAGATCGGGGGGGCCCTGAAGCTTTCTTT.

The chain employs TRBV19 and TRBJ1-5; a weak D match, TRBD1 (5 bases). Germline assignment: CDR1 LNHDA and CDR2 SQIVND (reference sequence). The V gene lost 2 bases and the J gene lost 6 bases, with 8 bases spanning the gap. The CDR3 consists of 13 residues. The CDR3 loop reads CASSILQGQPQHF. DNA for the CDR3: TGTGCCAGTAGTATACTCCAGGGTCAGCCCCAGCATTTT.

The chain uses TRBV4-2 and TRBJ1-3; D may be TRBD1 (6 bases). Per germline, CDR1 LGHNA and CDR2 YNFKEQ. CDR3 length: 16 amino acids. V was trimmed by 0 bases and J by 0 bases, leaving 9 bases between them. In DNA, the CDR3 is TGTGCCAGCAGCCAAGATGTCAGGGGCTCTGGAAACACCATATATTTT. Its translation is CASSQDVRGSGNTIYF.

This clone was counted once. The genes are TRBV7-8 and TRBJ2-1; 12 nucleotides align to TRBD2. J lost 2 bases, V lost 7 bases, and 3 bases had no gene match. Per germline, CDR1 SGHVS and CDR2 FQNEAQ. The CDR3 has 15 residues. The CDR3 region is CASTSGRAAYNEQFF. As DNA, the CDR3 is TGTGCCAGCACTAGCGGGAGGGCCGCCTACAATGAGCAGTTCTTC.

This clone was seen just once. The chain joins TRBV27 to TRBJ1-4; 9 nucleotides agree with TRBD1. V shed 7 bases, J shed 0 bases, and the junction held 9 bases outside the gene matches. Germline V gene lookup returns CDR1 MNHEY and CDR2 SMNVEV (reference sequence). This CDR3 is 17 amino acids long. The CDR3 coding sequence is TGTGCCAGCACCGACAGGGGGGCTTCGTCAACTAATGAAAAACTGTTTTTT. Translation: CASTDRGASSTNEKLFF.

The gene calls are TRBV29-1 and TRBJ2-3; D not resolved. This CDR3 comprises 14 residues. Germline loops: CDR1 SQVTM, CDR2 ANQGSEA. Trimming pared 1 base from V and 0 bases from J, leaving 8 bases between. This CDR3 reads CSVEAETSTDTQYF. The CDR3 DNA sequence: TGCAGCGTTGAAGCCGAGACTAGCACAGATACGCAGTATTTT.

The rearrangement uses TRBV27 and TRBJ2-1; TRBD1 aligns across 7 bases. This CDR3 is 15 amino acids long. V lost 4 bases and J lost 3; bases outside the gene matches: 6. Germline V gives CDR1 MNHEY, CDR2 SMNVEV (reference sequence). The CDR3 here is CASSSGTAFYNEQFF. CDR3 sequence (DNA): TGTGCCAGCAGTTCCGGGACAGCCTTCTACAATGAGCAGTTCTTC.